This entry lists 31 T cell receptor beta chains sequenced from one sample in a study of CD8 T cells in Susac syndrome. RNA amounts of roughly 0.45 to 1 ug underwent reverse transcription with random hexamers. TCRdb re-analysed the immunoSEQ multiplex PCR reads in MiXCR, keeping a single row per CDR3 protein. The sample yields under 150,000 distinct CDR3 sequences, 90% to 96% seen once. The sample was CD4+ T cells from PBMCs. These receptor sequences come from a human donor with Susac syndrome.

This chain uses TRBV19 with TRBJ1-1; D gene unclear. Looked up from germline, CDR1 is LNHDA and CDR2 is SQIVND (reference sequence). Trimming left V 7 bases short and J 0 bases short, with 9 bases between. The CDR3 spans 13 residues. The CDR3: CASTSWVNTEAFF. The CDR3 nucleotides are TGTGCCAGTACTTCTTGGGTGAACACTGAAGCTTTCTTT.

This clonotype was seen just once. The chain links TRBV4-2 to TRBJ2-5, with 16 positions matching TRBD2. The CDR3 length is 18 residues. In germline, CDR1 is LGHNA, CDR2 YNFKEQ. The V and J ends lost 1 base and 4 bases, in that order; junction bases with no gene match: 6. CDR3 nucleotide sequence: TGTGCCAGCAGCCAAGCCCCGGGACTAGCGGGGGGGCGAGAGACCCAGTACTTC. Translation gives CASSQAPGLAGGRETQYF.

The CDR3 spells CSAWLLPYEQYF. DNA for the CDR3: TGCAGTGCTTGGTTACTTCCCTACGAGCAGTACTTC. The chain recombines TRBV20-1 with TRBJ2-7; D gene ambiguous. The CDR3 covers 12 residues. The V gene lost 5 bases and the J gene lost 2 bases, with 10 bases spanning the gap. Germline V gene lookup returns CDR1 DFQATT and CDR2 SNEGSKA (reference sequence).

The gene calls are TRBV5-1 and TRBJ1-5, with D maybe TRBD1 (6 bases). The germline V gene encodes CDR1 SGHRS and CDR2 YFSETQ. This CDR3 region has 14 residues. V was cut by 4 bases and J by 8 bases, with 16 bases left in between. The CDR3 protein is CASSPNGGAEPQHF. The DNA of the CDR3 is TGCGCCAGCAGCCCCAACGGGGGGGCTGAGCCCCAGCATTTT.

V gene TRBV7-6 combines with J gene TRBJ2-7, with D possibly being TRBD1 (5 bases). The CDR3 is 13 amino acids. The germline V gene encodes CDR1 SGHVS and CDR2 FNYEAQ. Trimming left V 5 bases short and J 5 bases short, with 13 bases between. CDR3 nucleotides: TGTGCCAGCAGCCCCAGGGTGGACAACGAGCAGTACTTC. The encoded protein is CASSPRVDNEQYF.

This chain uses TRBV7-6 with TRBJ1-1, with 9 nucleotides matching TRBD1. The CDR3 covers 17 residues. Germline values: CDR1 SGHVS, CDR2 FNYEAQ. V was pared by 5 bases and J by 3 bases, with 13 bases of the junction left unmatched. This CDR3 is CASSPRGQGTGDTEAFF. The CDR3 region has the DNA TGTGCCAGCAGCCCAAGGGGACAGGGTACCGGGGACACTGAAGCTTTCTTT.

The rearrangement links TRBV11-2 to TRBJ2-5; no clear D. The length of the CDR3 is 13 residues. Germline V CDR1 and CDR2: SGHAT, FQNNGV. Deletions cut 3 bases from V and 1 base from J, with 6 bases between. This CDR3 reads CASSFSPQETQYF. The CDR3 nucleotides are TGTGCCAGCAGCTTTTCACCCCAAGAGACCCAGTACTTC.

This clonotype has a single count. The V call is TRBV6-5, the J call TRBJ1-6, with 10 positions matching TRBD1. CDR1 MNHEY and CDR2 SVGAGI come from the germline V gene. There are 18 residues in the CDR3. The trim removed 2 bases at V and 6 bases at J, leaving 10 bases unmatched. The CDR3 region is CASSYGFTGTGANSPLHF. The DNA of the CDR3 is TGTGCCAGCAGTTACGGCTTTACGGGGACAGGGGCTAATTCACCCCTCCACTTT.

This clonotype occurred once. The V gene is TRBV12-3 or TRBV12-4, the J gene TRBJ1-4, with TRBD1 as a possible D gene (5 bases). The CDR3 has 16 residues. The V and J ends lost 5 bases and 0 bases respectively, with 13 bases between them. The CDR3 here is CASSRGLSATNEKLFF. DNA of the CDR3: TGTGCCAGCAGTCGGGGACTATCGGCAACTAATGAAAAACTGTTTTTT.

In DNA form, the CDR3 reads TGTGCCAGCAGCTTGGAATTTGGCTCCTACAATGAGCAGTTCTTC. Translated, it gives CASSLEFGSYNEQFF. This chain links TRBV5-4 with TRBJ2-1, with D unresolved. CDR1 SGHNT and CDR2 YYREEE come from the germline V gene (reference sequence). V was clipped by 0 bases and J by 0 bases, with 7 bases between them. CDR3 length: 15 amino acids.

This clonotype appeared once. This chain links TRBV18 with TRBJ2-7; 7 bases align to TRBD2. Losses at the gene ends were 6 bases for V and 7 bases for J; bases not matched to a gene: 15. Germline V gene data show CDR1 as KGHSH and CDR2 as LQKENI. CDR3 length: 15 amino acids. CDR3 in DNA: TGTGCCAGCTCCCCTAATCTAGCGGCCACTGAGGAGCAGTACTTC. Translation gives CASSPNLAATEEQYF.

This clonotype was observed once. The rearrangement links TRBV5-1 to TRBJ2-7, with a possible D match to TRBD2 (5 bases). This CDR3 is built from 13 residues. V lost 4 bases to trimming and J lost 4 bases, with 12 bases between them. The V gene's germline CDR1 is SGHRS and CDR2 YFSETQ. The CDR3 DNA sequence: TGCGCCAGCAGCCGGCCCGGGGAGTACGAGCAGTACTTC. It is translated as CASSRPGEYEQYF.

The chain employs TRBV2 and TRBJ1-6, with 7 bases fitting TRBD1. This CDR3 region has 13 residues. The ends lost 4 bases at V and 11 bases at J; junction bases unmatched: 5. Looked up from germline, CDR1 is SNHLY and CDR2 is FYNNEI. The CDR3 spells CASSGVTGTPLHF. The CDR3 DNA follows: TGTGCCAGCAGTGGAGTGACAGGGACACCCCTCCACTTT.

This clonotype was observed a single time. The chain employs TRBV20-1 and TRBJ2-5; a possible D gene is TRBD2 (6 bases). The V gene lost 5 bases and the J gene lost 5 bases, with 15 bases spanning the gap. Germline CDR1 is DFQATT and CDR2 is SNEGSKA (reference sequence). This CDR3 is built from 13 residues. The DNA for the CDR3 is TGCAGTGCTTCCCCGGGACTGACGGAGACCCAGTACTTC. Protein: CSASPGLTETQYF.

The chain is built from TRBV23-1 and TRBJ2-3; D perhaps matches TRBD2 (7 bases). TRBV23-1 is placed among ORFs of uncertain function. Trimming removed 1 base at V and 6 bases at J, with 14 bases between. The CDR3 consists of 15 residues. The CDR3 region is CASSQCGGPRDTQYF. DNA for the CDR3: TGCGCCAGCAGTCAATGCGGGGGCCCCCGGGATACGCAGTATTTT.

The J gene is TRBJ2-7, the V gene TRBV3-1, with no clear D. Germline V CDR1 and CDR2: LGHDT, YNNKEL (reference sequence). This CDR3 is built from 13 residues. Trimming shortened V by 4 bases and J by 3 bases, and 10 bases separated the two germline ends. The CDR3 sequence: CASSLKGGYEQYF. The CDR3 region has the DNA TGTGCCAGCAGCCTCAAAGGCGGCTACGAGCAGTACTTC.

V is TRBV20-1 and J is TRBJ2-3; the D gene is possibly TRBD2 (6 bases). Trimming pared 3 bases from V and 0 bases from J, leaving 10 bases between. CDR3 length: 14 amino acids. Germline lookup yields CDR1 DFQATT and CDR2 SNEGSKA (reference sequence). The CDR3, as DNA: TGCAGTGCTAGTTGGCTAGCGAGCACAGATACGCAGTATTTT. This encodes CSASWLASTDTQYF.

The gene calls are TRBV18 and TRBJ1-5, with TRBD1 as a possible D gene (5 bases). This CDR3 has 14 residues. Germline CDR1 KGHSH, CDR2 LQKENI. V was trimmed by 3 bases and J by 7 bases, leaving 13 bases between them. CDR3 DNA: TGTGCCAGCTCACCTGACAGCGCCCTCCAGCCCCAGCATTTT. Residues: CASSPDSALQPQHF.

This sequence joins TRBV18 and TRBJ1-1; D might be TRBD1 (5 bases). The V end lost 3 bases, the J end lost 8 bases, and 19 bases lay between the germline ends. CDR1 is KGHSH and CDR2 is LQKENI in the germline V gene. The CDR3 length is 15 residues. As DNA, the CDR3 is TGTGCCAGCTCACCGGGGCTTCGGGGTGATACCGAAGCTTTCTTT. Translated: CASSPGLRGDTEAFF.

The chain couples TRBV19 to TRBJ2-2; 8 nucleotides match TRBD2. CDR1 is LNHDA, CDR2 SQIVND, per germline (reference sequence). There are 16 residues in the CDR3. V lost 6 bases and J lost 2; bases outside the gene matches: 8. The CDR3 DNA is TGTGCCAGTAGAAAAACCGGGACTAGAAACACCGGGGAGCTGTTTTTT. This gives the protein CASRKTGTRNTGELFF.

This clonotype has more than one count but fewer than ten. This rearrangement joins TRBV20-1 to TRBJ2-7; the D gene is possibly TRBD1 (5 bases). Germline loops: CDR1 DFQATT, CDR2 SNEGSKA (reference sequence). This CDR3 has 11 amino acids. V gave up 3 bases and J gave up 4 bases, with 7 bases separating them. The DNA of the CDR3 is TGCAGTGCTAGTGGGGCGTACGAGCAGTACTTC. As protein: CSASGAYEQYF.

The chain recombines TRBV10-3 with TRBJ2-7, with a weak D call TRBD2 (6 bases). The CDR3 consists of 15 residues. V was cut by 0 bases and J by 4 bases, with 13 bases left in between. CDR1 and CDR2 (germline): ENHRY, SYGVKD. CDR3 in amino acids: CAISESPRSGYEQYF. CDR3 in DNA: TGTGCCATCAGTGAGTCGCCGCGGAGCGGGTACGAGCAGTACTTC.

This chain links TRBV28 with TRBJ2-7; TRBD2 agrees at 10 bases. The V segment lost 8 bases and the J segment 9 bases; nucleotides outside the gene matches: 16. This CDR3 has 15 residues. Germline V gene lookup returns CDR1 MDHEN and CDR2 SYDVKM. In DNA form, the CDR3 reads TGTGCCAGCTCGCAAGCGGGAGGGGTTTCGTTGTGGCAGTACTTC. Translating it yields CASSQAGGVSLWQYF.

The chain joins TRBV5-1 to TRBJ2-1, with a weak D call TRBD2 (5 bases). The V end lost 5 bases, the J end lost 10 bases, and 10 bases lay between the germline ends. Germline assignment: CDR1 SGHRS and CDR2 YFSETQ. This CDR3 is built from 11 residues. The CDR3 region has the DNA TGCGCCAGCAGACTAGGTCGCGAGCAGTTCTTC. Translated: CASRLGREQFF.

The chain recombines TRBV9 with TRBJ2-5, with 8 bases fitting TRBD1. The junction had 4 bases not matched to a gene; V was cut back by 4 bases and J by 5 bases. The CDR3 is made up of 13 amino acids. The germline CDR1 and CDR2 sequences are SGDLS and YYNGEE. For the CDR3, the DNA is TGTGCCAGCAGCCCGGACAGGGCGGAGACCCAGTACTTC. Protein: CASSPDRAETQYF.

J is TRBJ2-5 and V is TRBV2; TRBD2 matches at 8 bases. This CDR3 comprises 13 residues. V dropped 7 bases and J dropped 2; count of bases not matched to a gene: 3. The V gene's germline CDR1 is SNHLY and CDR2 FYNNEI. The CDR3 loop is CASKVAGQETQYF. The CDR3 coding sequence is TGTGCCAGCAAGGTAGCGGGACAAGAGACCCAGTACTTC.

The CDR3 here is CASSYSGKTGGNTEAFF. DNA for the CDR3: TGTGCCAGCAGTTACTCTGGGAAAACAGGGGGGAACACTGAAGCTTTCTTT. The genes are TRBV6-5 and TRBJ1-1, with 8 bases identical to TRBD1. The CDR3 length is 17 residues. V was pared by 0 bases and J by 1 base, with 7 bases of the junction left unmatched. Germline lookup yields CDR1 MNHEY and CDR2 SVGAGI.

V gene TRBV7-2 combines with J gene TRBJ2-2; D unresolved. The CDR3 has 15 residues. CDR1 and CDR2 from the germline V gene are SGHTA and FQGNSA. V was trimmed by 4 bases and J by 1 base, leaving 10 bases between them. The CDR3 region is CASSSIPLNTGELFF. For the CDR3, the DNA is TGTGCCAGCAGCTCTATCCCTTTGAACACCGGGGAGCTGTTTTTT.

The V and J genes are TRBV18 and TRBJ2-1, with no clear D. Germline V gene lookup returns CDR1 KGHSH and CDR2 LQKENI. The ends were cut back, 1 base at V and 9 bases at J, with 13 bases in the middle. The CDR3 contains 14 residues. The CDR3: CASSPLTLAVEQFF. CDR3 in DNA: TGTGCCAGCTCACCACTTACTCTCGCGGTTGAGCAGTTCTTC.

The chain is built from TRBV7-9 and TRBJ1-2; D uncertain. The germline V and J ends were trimmed by 1 base and 2 bases, with 11 bases remaining between them. The CDR3 is 15 amino acids. Germline CDR1 SEHNR, CDR2 FQNEAQ (reference sequence). The CDR3 sequence is CASSLGAGRNYGYTF. The CDR3, as DNA: TGTGCCAGCAGCTTAGGGGCGGGCAGGAACTATGGCTACACCTTC.

V and J are TRBV29-1 and TRBJ2-7, with D maybe TRBD2 (5 bases). The CDR3 loop spans 13 amino acids. V was cut by 6 bases and J by 2 bases, with 14 bases left in between. Looked up from germline, CDR1 is SQVTM and CDR2 is ANQGSEA. CDR3 coding DNA: TGCAGCGTCCTGAACCGGGGAACCTACGAGCAGTACTTC. This codes for CSVLNRGTYEQYF.